The 13 T cell receptor beta chains below were found in one sample sequenced in a study of cytomegalovirus exposure and HLA in healthy donors. Primers for the PCR totalled 60 Vbeta and 13 Jbeta. Profiling relied on immunoSEQ multiplex PCR, and the TCRdb table lists in-frame clones only, not all of them. Of 90,000 to 150,000 clones in the sample, about 73% are singletons; the top ten hold less than 4%. Sequencing was carried out using PBMCs. The receptors stem from a woman aged 25 to 39 in good health and CMV-seropositive.

The J gene is TRBJ2-5, the V gene TRBV14, with D maybe TRBD1 (6 bases). The DNA end is a closer match to TRBJ2-7, so the J assignment may be wrong. The CDR3 contains 13 residues. CDR1 and CDR2 from the germline V gene are SGHDN and FVKESK. The CDR3 DNA follows: TGTGCCAGCAGCGGGGGCCTATCCTACGAGCAGTACTTC. This sequence encodes CASSGGLSYEQYF.

The CDR3 DNA follows: TGCGCCAGCAGCCCCGGGACTAGCGGGCCGGCCGGGGAGCTGTTTTTT. Its protein product is CASSPGTSGPAGELFF. This chain joins TRBV5-1 and TRBJ2-2; 12 bases match TRBD2. CDR1 is SGHRS and CDR2 is YFSETQ in the germline V gene. V lost 4 bases and J lost 6; bases outside the gene matches: 7. The CDR3 runs 16 residues. Combining the CDR3 with reference TRBV5-1 and TRBJ2-2 gives the whole variable domain KAGVTQTPRYLIKTRGQQVTLSCSPISGHRSVSWYQQTPGQGLQFLFEYFSETQRNKGNFPGRFSGRQFSNSRSEMNVSTLELGDSALYLCASSPGTSGPAGELFFGEGSRLTVL.

This sequence joins TRBV6-6 and TRBJ2-2; 8 positions agree with TRBD2. CDR3 length equals 15 residues. Germline V CDR1 and CDR2: MNHNY, SVGAGI (reference sequence). V gave up 5 bases and J gave up 6 bases; unmatched junction bases: 8. The CDR3, as DNA: TGTGCCAGCAGTAGTTCAAGCGGGGGCTCCGGGGAGCTGTTTTTT. Translated: CASSSSSGGSGELFF.

CDR3 region: CASSEGSPYSNQPQHF. Written as DNA, the CDR3 is TGTGCCAGCAGTGAGGGCAGCCCGTATAGCAATCAGCCCCAGCATTTT. J is TRBJ1-5 and V is TRBV6-1; D remains unclear. V shed 3 bases and J shed 0 bases, with 12 bases lying between them. From germline, CDR1 is MNHNS and CDR2 SASEGT. The CDR3 loop spans 16 amino acids.

This chain links TRBV15 with TRBJ2-7, with D possibly matching TRBD1 (5 bases). Germline values: CDR1 LNHNV, CDR2 YYDKDF (reference sequence). The length of the CDR3 is 13 residues. V was clipped by 7 bases and J by 1 base, with 11 bases between them. The CDR3 spells CATNLPGSYEQYF. CDR3 sequence (DNA): TGTGCCACCAACCTCCCAGGGTCCTACGAGCAGTACTTC.

CDR3: CASSLDGRSQETQYF. In DNA, the CDR3 is TGCGCCAGCAGCTTGGACGGCAGGTCCCAAGAGACCCAGTACTTC. This sequence joins TRBV5-1 and TRBJ2-5; no definite D call. This CDR3 contains 15 residues. V shed 0 bases and J shed 1 base, with 10 bases lying between them. Germline CDR1 SGHRS, CDR2 YFSETQ.

This chain connects TRBV6-1 to TRBJ1-1; D is possibly TRBD1 (5 bases). CDR3 length equals 14 residues. Trimming took off 4 bases at V and 5 bases at J, with 14 bases between the two ends. Germline loops: CDR1 MNHNS, CDR2 SASEGT. This chain's CDR3 is CASSVEGARTEAFF. The CDR3 bases are TGTGCCAGCAGTGTTGAAGGGGCTAGGACTGAAGCTTTCTTT.

The rearrangement links TRBV18 to TRBJ1-4; 10 bases match TRBD1. With 3 bases clipped from V and 10 bases from J, the junction kept 5 bases outside the gene matches. This CDR3 is built from 14 residues. The germline CDR1 and CDR2 sequences are KGHSH and LQKENI. The CDR3 loop is CASSPRTGGGKLFF. Here the CDR3 DNA reads TGTGCCAGCTCACCGCGGACAGGGGGAGGAAAACTGTTTTTT.

This clone is a singleton in its sample. The chain has TRBV5-6 and TRBJ2-5; 8 positions agree with TRBD1. Germline-derived CDR1 and CDR2 are SGHDT and YYEEEE. Losses at the gene ends were 0 bases for V and 4 bases for J; bases not matched to a gene: 8. The CDR3 consists of 16 residues. The CDR3: CASSLVTGGVGETQYF. The CDR3 region has the DNA TGTGCCAGCAGCTTGGTTACAGGGGGAGTAGGAGAGACCCAGTACTTC.

The chain combines TRBV5-1 with TRBJ1-5; maybe TRBD1 (6 bases). Trimming took off 0 bases at V and 4 bases at J, with 8 bases between the two ends. Germline loops: CDR1 SGHRS, CDR2 YFSETQ. There are 14 residues in the CDR3. The CDR3 loop is CASSLEGQNQPQHF. CDR3 coding DNA: TGCGCCAGCAGCTTGGAAGGACAGAATCAGCCCCAGCATTTT.

This clone came up a few times. V gene TRBV29-1 combines with J gene TRBJ1-2, with 8 bases lining up with TRBD1. V lost 6 bases to trimming and J lost 2 bases; unmatched junction nucleotides: 5. This CDR3 has 13 amino acids. CDR1 is SQVTM, CDR2 ANQGSEA, per germline. The CDR3 reads CSVWTGWNYGYTF. CDR3 nucleotides: TGCAGCGTCTGGACAGGGTGGAACTATGGCTACACCTTC.

The chain links TRBV9 to TRBJ2-2, with 8 bases matching TRBD1. Germline values: CDR1 SGDLS, CDR2 YYNGEE. There are 16 residues in the CDR3. Germline trimming cut 0 bases from V and 4 bases from J; bases unmatched to any gene: 5. This CDR3 is CASSVGTGRSTGELFF. The CDR3 coding sequence is TGTGCCAGCAGCGTAGGGACAGGGAGAAGCACCGGGGAGCTGTTTTTT.

This clone appeared a few times. The chain uses TRBV21-1 and TRBJ2-3; the table assigns TRBD2, which was not confirmed against the DNA. TRBV21-1 is a pseudogene locus. There are 17 residues in the CDR3. In nucleotides, the CDR3 is TGTGCCAGCAGCAAAGATGCTAGCGGGGGGTCCACAGATACGCAGTATTTT. This codes for CASSKDASGGSTDTQYF.